These 11 T cell receptor beta chains share one sample of origin, sequenced in a study of regulatory dendritic cells for organ transplantation. Libraries were prepared by immunoSEQ multiplex PCR; TCRdb keeps only in-frame clonotypes and omits some of them. Of fewer than 40,000 clones in the sample, approximately 90% were seen once. Material for sequencing was naive CD8+ T cells from blood. Subset indicated: CD45RA+ naive T cells. The receptor set was obtained from a human donor in good health.

CDR3 protein: CASSPRRLVGNEQFF. In nucleotides, the CDR3 is TGTGCCAGCTCACCACGGCGGTTGGTCGGCAATGAGCAGTTCTTC. The chain is built from TRBV18 and TRBJ2-1; D unresolved. The length of the CDR3 is 15 residues. With 1 base removed from V and 6 bases from J, the gap between germline ends came to 13 bases. The germline V gene has CDR1 KGHSH and CDR2 LQKENI. The full variable domain, in which reference TRBV18 and TRBJ2-1 provide the parts outside the CDR3, is NAGVMQNPRHLVRRRGQEARLRCSPMKGHSHVYWYRQLPEEGLKFMVYLQKENIIDESGMPKERFSAEFPKEGPSILRIQQVVRGDSAAYFCASSPRRLVGNEQFFGPGTRLTVL.

V and J are TRBV29-1 and TRBJ2-7; no clear D. CDR3 length equals 14 residues. Trimming cost V 3 bases and J 0 bases, with 12 bases left between them. Germline assignment: CDR1 SQVTM and CDR2 ANQGSEA. Written as DNA, the CDR3 is TGCAGCGTTGACGGTGGCCAGGTCTCCTACGAGCAGTACTTC. Translation gives CSVDGGQVSYEQYF.

This clone was recorded once. The chain links TRBV11-2 to TRBJ2-2; 8 bases map to TRBD1. Germline CDR1 reads SGHAT; CDR2 reads FQNNGV. After removal of 2 bases from V and 3 bases from J, the junction contained 5 bases not matched to a gene. The length of the CDR3 is 16 residues. The CDR3: CASSLYQGADTGELFF. The CDR3 DNA is TGTGCCAGCAGCTTATACCAGGGGGCGGACACCGGGGAGCTGTTTTTT.

The chain couples TRBV4-1 to TRBJ1-1; TRBD1 matches at 9 bases. The CDR3 is 16 residues long. Germline-derived CDR1 and CDR2 are MGHRA and YSYEKL. V shed 4 bases and J 4 bases; nucleotides not matched to a gene: 10. CDR3 residues: CASSLGQGSVGTEAFF. The CDR3 region has the DNA TGCGCCAGCAGCCTAGGACAGGGGAGTGTAGGCACTGAAGCTTTCTTT.

The chain links TRBV19 to TRBJ2-4; D is unresolved. Per germline, CDR1 LNHDA and CDR2 SQIVND (reference sequence). V gave up 1 base and J gave up 0 bases, with 10 bases separating them. The CDR3 loop spans 16 amino acids. CDR3 protein: CASSIVAPPAKNIQYF. CDR3 bases: TGTGCCAGTAGTATAGTGGCGCCACCAGCCAAAAACATTCAGTACTTC. Complete variable domain (other parts from reference TRBV19 and TRBJ2-4): DGGITQSPKYLFRKEGQNVTLSCEQNLNHDAMYWYRQDPGQGLRLIYYSQIVNDFQKGDIAEGYSVSREKKESFPLTVTSAQKNPTAFYLCASSIVAPPAKNIQYFGAGTRLSVL.

Written as DNA, the CDR3 is TGTGCCAGCAGCCCTGGACAGTGGGGCAGGGAGACCCAGTACTTC. This sequence encodes CASSPGQWGRETQYF. The chain employs TRBV28 and TRBJ2-5; D is possibly TRBD1 (6 bases). In germline, CDR1 is MDHEN, CDR2 SYDVKM. V was trimmed by 6 bases and J by 5 bases, leaving 19 bases between them. The CDR3 loop spans 15 amino acids. The whole variable domain, filled in from reference TRBV28 and TRBJ2-5, reads DVKVTQSSRYLVKRTGEKVFLECVQDMDHENMFWYRQDPGLGLRLIYFSYDVKMKEKGDIPEGYSVSREKKERFSLILESASTNQTSMYLCASSPGQWGRETQYFGPGTRLLVL.

The V and J genes are TRBV30 and TRBJ2-7, with D unclear. With 4 bases removed from V and 2 bases from J, the gap between germline ends came to 9 bases. The CDR3 sequence is 12 residues long. The germline V gene encodes CDR1 GTSNPN and CDR2 SVGIG (reference sequence). The CDR3 coding sequence is TGTGCCTGGAATATGGGGACCTACGAGCAGTACTTC. It specifies CAWNMGTYEQYF.

The rearrangement links TRBV7-9 to TRBJ2-7, with D possibly being TRBD1 (6 bases). CDR3 size: 14 residues. The ends were cut back, 1 base at V and 4 bases at J, with 11 bases in the middle. CDR1 SEHNR and CDR2 FQNEAQ come from the germline V gene (reference sequence). The CDR3 DNA sequence: TGTGCCAGCAGCTTAGAGGACAGCATATACGAGCAGTACTTC. Its translation: CASSLEDSIYEQYF.

V is TRBV9 and J is TRBJ2-5, with D maybe TRBD1 (6 bases). Trimming left V 3 bases short and J 2 bases short, with 20 bases between. Germline values: CDR1 SGDLS, CDR2 YYNGEE. The CDR3 runs 17 residues. The CDR3 nucleotides are TGTGCCAGCAGCGGACGACAGGAAACCCTTTTACAAGAGACCCAGTACTTC. This encodes CASSGRQETLLQETQYF.

The V call is TRBV7-9, the J call TRBJ2-1; no clear D gene. Per the germline V gene, CDR1 is SEHNR and CDR2 is FQNEAQ (reference sequence). The CDR3 runs to 15 residues. Trimming removed 7 bases at V and 4 bases at J, with 17 bases between. The CDR3 loop is CASTSSRLPYNEQFF. CDR3 bases: TGTGCCAGCACCTCATCTAGGTTACCTTACAATGAGCAGTTCTTC. Based on the CDR3 plus reference TRBV7-9 and TRBJ2-1, the full variable domain is DTGVSQNPRHKITKRGQNVTFRCDPISEHNRLYWYRQTLGQGPEFLTYFQNEAQLEKSRLLSDRFSAERPKGSFSTLEIQRTEQGDSAMYLCASTSSRLPYNEQFFGPGTRLTVL.

The rearrangement links TRBV9 to TRBJ1-2; a possible D gene is TRBD1 (6 bases). V was trimmed by 5 bases and J by 5 bases, leaving 13 bases between them. This CDR3 has 13 residues. Germline V CDR1 and CDR2: SGDLS, YYNGEE. CDR3 DNA sequence: TGTGCCAGCAGGGACAGCATTTCATATGGCTACACCTTC. It codes for CASRDSISYGYTF. The full variable domain, completed using reference TRBV9 and TRBJ1-2, is DSGVTQTPKHLITATGQRVTLRCSPRSGDLSVYWYQQSLDQGLQFLIQYYNGEERAKGNILERFSAQQFPDLHSELNLSSLELGDSALYFCASRDSISYGYTFGSGTRLTVV.